These T cell receptor beta chains were read from a single sample in a study of blood T cell repertoires in COVID-19. The assay was immunoSEQ multiplex PCR, and TCRdb's table has in-frame clones only and misses some. The table has 200,000 to 250,000 clones, about 90% seen once. What was sequenced was PBMCs or T cells enriched from blood (not recorded which). The receptors shown here come from a woman in her 50s in a cohort exposed to, infected with or recovered from COVID-19 (not recorded which). Both conserved end residues are part of each CDR3. D genes are given only for firm matches. Some rows mark clone size as missing; the rest say once, few, many or name a class of expanded clone.

v_call: TRBV6-5
clone_size: once
d_call: NA
j_call: TRBJ1-1
cdr3_nt: TGTGCCAGCAGTTTTAACAGTGAAGCTTTCTTT
cdr3_aa: CASSFNSEAFF

v_call: TRBV6-5
clone_size: NA
d_call: TRBD1
j_call: TRBJ1-2
cdr3_nt: TGTGCCAGCAGTTACGCACAGGGGGCTAGCTACACCTTC
cdr3_aa: CASSYAQGASYTF

v_call: TRBV10-1
clone_size: NA
d_call: NA
j_call: TRBJ2-3
cdr3_nt: TGCGCCAGCAGTCCACGGGGGAAGGATACGCAGTATTTT
cdr3_aa: CASSPRGKDTQYF

v_call: TRBV10-3
clone_size: NA
d_call: NA
j_call: TRBJ2-2
cdr3_nt: TGTGCCATCAGTTCTTTTACAACAGGGTCTTCGGCCGGGGAGCTGTTTTTT
cdr3_aa: CAISSFTTGSSAGELFF

v_call: TRBV7-6
clone_size: NA
d_call: NA
j_call: TRBJ1-6
cdr3_nt: TGTGCCAGCAGCTTAGGGGCAGGGTCGGGTTCACCCCTCCACTTT
cdr3_aa: CASSLGAGSGSPLHF

v_call: TRBV28
clone_size: NA
d_call: NA
j_call: TRBJ1-1
cdr3_nt: TGTGCCAGCAGTTTAGGACAGATGAACACTGAAGCTTTCTTT
cdr3_aa: CASSLGQMNTEAFF

v_call: TRBV5-1
clone_size: NA
d_call: NA
j_call: TRBJ2-5
cdr3_nt: TGCGCCAGCAGCTATAGTTGGGGCAGACAAGAGACCCAGTACTTC
cdr3_aa: CASSYSWGRQETQYF

v_call: TRBV29-1
clone_size: NA
d_call: NA
j_call: TRBJ2-3
cdr3_nt: TGCAGCGGAGGAAGGGGACAACGCACAGATACGCAGTATTTT
cdr3_aa: CSGGRGQRTDTQYF

v_call: TRBV4-1
clone_size: NA
d_call: TRBD2
j_call: TRBJ2-1
cdr3_nt: TGCGCCAGCAGCCTTTTCAGGATTAGCGGGGGACACTCCTACAATGAGCAGTTCTTC
cdr3_aa: CASSLFRISGGHSYNEQFF

v_call: TRBV7-9
clone_size: NA
d_call: TRBD1
j_call: TRBJ1-5
cdr3_nt: TGTGCCAGCAGCCTACAACAGGGGGCGAGCAATCAGCCCCAGCATTTT
cdr3_aa: CASSLQQGASNQPQHF

v_call: TRBV27
clone_size: NA
d_call: NA
j_call: TRBJ2-7
cdr3_nt: TGTGCCAGCAGTTTATCCGTGGGGGGGGCCGCCTACGAGCAGTACTTC
cdr3_aa: CASSLSVGGAAYEQYF

v_call: TRBV7-2
clone_size: NA
d_call: TRBD2
j_call: TRBJ2-5
cdr3_nt: TGTGCCAGCAGCTCAGTTAGCGGGGGGGCAACCCAGTACTTC
cdr3_aa: CASSSVSGGATQYF

v_call: TRBV12-3/TRBV12-4
clone_size: NA
d_call: NA
j_call: TRBJ1-2
cdr3_nt: TGTGCCAGCGGACACCTCTCTAACTATGGCTACACCTTC
cdr3_aa: CASGHLSNYGYTF

v_call: TRBV7-3
clone_size: NA
d_call: NA
j_call: TRBJ2-1
cdr3_nt: TGTGCCAGCAGCTTAAATCAGGGCCGCGGCAATGAGCAGTTCTTC
cdr3_aa: CASSLNQGRGNEQFF

v_call: TRBV7-2
clone_size: once
d_call: TRBD2
j_call: TRBJ2-3
cdr3_nt: TGTGCCAGCAGCCAGCGGGGACTCCTAAATACAGATACGCAGTATTTT
cdr3_aa: CASSQRGLLNTDTQYF

v_call: TRBV13
clone_size: NA
d_call: NA
j_call: TRBJ1-1
cdr3_nt: TGTGCCAGCAAGGGAGTAGGTGGGGCTTTCTTT
cdr3_aa: CASKGVGGAFF

v_call: TRBV9
clone_size: NA
d_call: NA
j_call: TRBJ2-5
cdr3_nt: TGTGCCAGCAGCCCTAGGGGGGGCGGGGCCTCGGCGGAGGCCCAGTACTTC
cdr3_aa: CASSPRGGGASAEAQYF

v_call: TRBV28
clone_size: NA
d_call: TRBD2
j_call: TRBJ2-5
cdr3_nt: TGTGCCAGCTCGGGGGGTAGGGAGACCCAGTACTTC
cdr3_aa: CASSGGRETQYF

v_call: TRBV9
clone_size: few
d_call: NA
j_call: TRBJ1-2
cdr3_nt: TGTGCCAGCAGCGTAAGACAGGACCCTATCTATGGCTACACCTTC
cdr3_aa: CASSVRQDPIYGYTF

v_call: TRBV28
clone_size: once
d_call: TRBD1
j_call: TRBJ2-4
cdr3_nt: TGTGCCAGCAGTCCCGACAGGGTGCTTGGGTTCCTGACCAAAAACATTCAGTACTTC
cdr3_aa: CASSPDRVLGFLTKNIQYF

v_call: TRBV9
clone_size: NA
d_call: NA
j_call: TRBJ2-3
cdr3_nt: TGTGCCAGCAGCACTAATGATCTAGTTTCAGATACGCAGTATTTT
cdr3_aa: CASSTNDLVSDTQYF

v_call: TRBV28
clone_size: NA
d_call: NA
j_call: TRBJ1-6
cdr3_nt: TGTGCCAGCAGTTTCCGGGGGTCACCCCTCCACTTT
cdr3_aa: CASSFRGSPLHF

v_call: TRBV6-5
clone_size: NA
d_call: NA
j_call: TRBJ2-5
cdr3_nt: TGTGCCAGCAGTTATCGACGGGGAGAGACCCAGTACTTC
cdr3_aa: CASSYRRGETQYF

v_call: TRBV5-1
clone_size: NA
d_call: TRBD1
j_call: TRBJ1-5
cdr3_nt: TGCGCCAGCAGCCCCGACGGACAGGGAAATCAGCCCCAGCATTTT
cdr3_aa: CASSPDGQGNQPQHF

v_call: TRBV19
clone_size: NA
d_call: NA
j_call: TRBJ2-5
cdr3_nt: TGTGCCAGTTCCCACGGAGGACGTCAAGAGACCCAGTACTTC
cdr3_aa: CASSHGGRQETQYF

v_call: TRBV2
clone_size: NA
d_call: NA
j_call: TRBJ2-2
cdr3_nt: TGTGCCAGCAGCTTAGAGGGCGGGGAGCTGTTTTTT
cdr3_aa: CASSLEGGELFF